Below, 28 T cell receptor beta chains from the same sample are listed, as sequenced in a study of T cell responses to AZD1222 COVID-19 vaccine. Data came from immunoSEQ multiplex PCR; TCRdb stores just in-frame clones and leaves some out. The table lists some 170,000 clones, about 87% of them singletons. The sample here was peripheral blood, taken 28 days after the second dose of the MenACWY control vaccine. The receptors were sampled from an adult who received the MenACWY meningococcal vaccine as a control.

The sample holds one count of this clone. The genes are TRBV19 and TRBJ2-1; TRBD2 agrees at 8 bases. With 1 base clipped from V and 12 bases from J, the junction kept 11 bases outside the gene matches. This CDR3 contains 15 residues. In germline, CDR1 is LNHDA, CDR2 SQIVND (reference sequence). This CDR3 reads CASSIAASGPIGQFF. The CDR3 DNA reads as TGTGCCAGTAGTATAGCGGCTAGCGGGCCGATTGGGCAGTTCTTC. The variable domain in full, with the rest retrieved from reference TRBV19 and TRBJ2-1, is DGGITQSPKYLFRKEGQNVTLSCEQNLNHDAMYWYRQDPGQGLRLIYYSQIVNDFQKGDIAEGYSVSREKKESFPLTVTSAQKNPTAFYLCASSIAASGPIGQFFGPGTRLTVL.

The genes are TRBV28 and TRBJ2-7; D possibly corresponds to TRBD2 (7 bases). CDR1 and CDR2 (germline): MDHEN, SYDVKM. Trimming took 2 bases from V and 6 from J, leaving 23 bases between them. The CDR3 is 17 residues long. CDR3 sequence (DNA): TGTGCCAGCAGTTTAGGGTCTTGGTTGGGGGGAGGGGGCGAGCAGTACTTC. Translating it yields CASSLGSWLGGGGEQYF.

The V gene is TRBV10-3, the J gene TRBJ2-1; 14 bases agree with TRBD2. Germline loops: CDR1 ENHRY, CDR2 SYGVKD. CDR3 size: 15 residues. The DNA for the CDR3 is TGTGCTACCCGACTAGCGGGAGGGACCCACAATGAGCAGTTCTTC. It is translated as CATRLAGGTHNEQFF.

This chain joins TRBV5-6 and TRBJ2-1, with 10 bases identical to TRBD1. The CDR3 contains 17 residues. Germline assignment: CDR1 SGHDT and CDR2 YYEEEE. V shed 4 bases and J 1 base; nucleotides not matched to a gene: 8. Written as DNA, the CDR3 is TGTGCCAGCAGCAAACAGACAGGGGGCTTGTCCTACAATGAGCAGTTCTTC. Amino acid sequence: CASSKQTGGLSYNEQFF.

CDR3 bases: TGTGCCAGCAGTTTAAGGACTAGCGTGAGCGATGAGCAGTTCTTC. Translated: CASSLRTSVSDEQFF. This chain uses TRBV28 with TRBJ2-1; TRBD2 matches 9 bases. After removal of 2 bases from V and 8 bases from J, the junction contained 7 bases not matched to a gene. The germline CDR1 and CDR2 sequences are MDHEN and SYDVKM. This CDR3 region has 15 residues.

The chain recombines TRBV5-4 with TRBJ2-1; D might be TRBD1 (6 bases). V gave up 4 bases and J gave up 7 bases, with 21 bases separating them. The CDR3 has 16 residues. The V gene's germline CDR1 is SGHNT and CDR2 YYREEE (reference sequence). The CDR3 region has the DNA TGTGCCAGCAGCCGCAGCGTCCTAGTCCAGGGGAATGAGCAGTTCTTC. Encoded protein: CASSRSVLVQGNEQFF. The variable domain in full, completed from reference TRBV5-4 and TRBJ2-1, reads ETGVTQSPTHLIKTRGQQVTLRCSSQSGHNTVSWYQQALGQGPQFIFQYYREEENGRGNFPPRFSGLQFPNYSSELNVNALELDDSALYLCASSRSVLVQGNEQFFGPGTRLTVL.

Only a few counts were recorded for this clone. The gene calls are TRBV7-2 and TRBJ2-2; D not certain. CDR3 length: 13 residues. From germline, CDR1 is SGHTA and CDR2 FQGNSA. V was trimmed by 4 bases and J by 5 bases, leaving 8 bases between them. The CDR3 sequence is CASSSALTGELFF. The CDR3 DNA reads as TGTGCCAGCAGCTCCGCCTTAACCGGGGAGCTGTTTTTT.

The chain uses TRBV10-3 and TRBJ2-7, with D hard to call. The V end lost 4 bases, the J end lost 7 bases, and 8 bases lay between the germline ends. From germline, CDR1 is ENHRY and CDR2 SYGVKD. There are 11 residues in the CDR3. The CDR3 nucleotides read TGTGCCATCAGTGCGGGTTGGGAGCAGTACTTC. Its protein is CAISAGWEQYF.

The V gene is TRBV19, the J gene TRBJ2-1, with unresolved D. There are 12 residues in the CDR3. Germline V gene sequence: CDR1 LNHDA, CDR2 SQIVND (reference sequence). CDR3 region: CGAGPSLREQFF. In DNA, the CDR3 is TGTGGAGCCGGGCCCAGCCTCAGGGAGCAGTTCTTC.

The J gene is TRBJ2-7, the V gene TRBV5-6; D perhaps matches TRBD1 (5 bases). The CDR3 is made up of 12 amino acids. CDR1 and CDR2 (germline): SGHDT, YYEEEE. The V and J ends lost 6 bases and 3 bases respectively, with 10 bases between them. DNA of the CDR3: TGTGCCAGCAAGTTGCAGGGCTACGAGCAGTACTTC. It encodes CASKLQGYEQYF. Full variable domain (remainder filled in from reference TRBV5-6 and TRBJ2-7): DAGVTQSPTHLIKTRGQQVTLRCSPKSGHDTVSWYQQALGQGPQFIFQYYEEEERQRGNFPDRFSGHQFPNYSSELNVNALLLGDSALYLCASKLQGYEQYFGPGTRLTVT.

DNA of the CDR3: TGTGCCAGCTCACCACCGACCCAGCGGGCGTCCTACGAGCAGTACTTC. It yields the protein CASSPPTQRASYEQYF. The chain recombines TRBV18 with TRBJ2-7, with a possible D match to TRBD2 (6 bases). In germline, CDR1 is KGHSH, CDR2 LQKENI. Trimming took 0 bases from V and 1 from J, leaving 13 bases between them. CDR3 length equals 16 residues.

The chain combines TRBV6-2 or TRBV6-3 with TRBJ1-1, with a possible D match to TRBD1 (6 bases). CDR3 length equals 13 residues. Germline loops: CDR1 MNHEY, CDR2 SVGEGT. V shed 2 bases and J shed 5 bases, with 9 bases lying between them. CDR3: CASSYADRTEAFF. Here the CDR3 DNA reads TGTGCCAGCAGTTACGCCGACAGGACTGAAGCTTTCTTT.

The CDR3, as DNA: TGCAGCGTTGTTGGGACAGGGAGCTACTACGAGCAGTACTTC. Translated: CSVVGTGSYYEQYF. V usage is TRBV29-1 and J usage is TRBJ2-7, with 9 bases aligning to TRBD1. From germline, CDR1 is SQVTM and CDR2 ANQGSEA. V lost 4 bases, J lost 3 bases, and 7 bases stayed unmatched. CDR3 length equals 14 residues.

The chain couples TRBV28 to TRBJ1-5; D gene unclear. The CDR3 is 16 amino acids. With 3 bases removed from V and 4 bases from J, the gap between germline ends came to 16 bases. Germline CDR1 reads MDHEN; CDR2 reads SYDVKM. The CDR3 spells CASSFATNWVNQPQHF. For the CDR3, the DNA is TGTGCCAGCAGTTTCGCCACAAACTGGGTGAATCAGCCCCAGCATTTT.

The chain couples TRBV2 to TRBJ1-1; D gene ambiguous. V lost 5 bases and J 3 bases, leaving 4 bases between the germline ends. Germline V CDR1 and CDR2: SNHLY, FYNNEI. CDR3 length: 11 residues. The CDR3 region is CASSLDTEAFF. The CDR3 nucleotides read TGTGCCAGCAGTCTGGACACTGAAGCTTTCTTT.

The V gene is TRBV19, the J gene TRBJ1-6; maybe TRBD1 (5 bases). V lost 7 bases and J lost 10, with 17 bases in between. The CDR3 is 14 residues long. Germline V CDR1 and CDR2: LNHDA, SQIVND (reference sequence). In DNA form, the CDR3 reads TGTGCCAGTAATGAGCGGGGGTCTAGGTCACCCCTCCACTTT. As protein: CASNERGSRSPLHF.

The V call is TRBV19, the J call TRBJ2-7; 8 bases match TRBD1. The CDR3 totals 13 residues. Germline V gene lookup returns CDR1 LNHDA and CDR2 SQIVND (reference sequence). V trimming: 7 bases; J trimming: 6 bases; junction bases outside the gene matches: 8. The CDR3 loop is CASTKDRGGEQYF. In DNA form, the CDR3 reads TGTGCCAGTACCAAAGACAGGGGAGGCGAGCAGTACTTC.

This CDR3 is CASSLAGTSGLVYNEQFF. The CDR3 region has the DNA TGTGCCAGCAGCTTAGCTGGGACTAGCGGGCTTGTCTACAATGAGCAGTTCTTC. V is TRBV11-3 and J is TRBJ2-1; TRBD2 matches 12 bases. V shed 1 base and J 3 bases; nucleotides not matched to a gene: 7. The CDR3 contains 18 residues. Germline CDR1 is SGHNT and CDR2 is YENEEA.

The chain joins TRBV24-1 to TRBJ1-2; D is possibly TRBD1 (5 bases). Trimming removed 1 base at V and 8 bases at J, with 10 bases between. The CDR3 has 13 residues. Germline-derived CDR1 and CDR2 are KGHDR and SFDVKD. The CDR3 nucleotides are TGTGCCACCAGTGATTTTGTGGGGGAAGGCTACACCTTC. Translation gives CATSDFVGEGYTF.

The genes are TRBV28 and TRBJ2-7; D assignment may be TRBD1 or TRBD2 (5 bases each). Germline CDR1 MDHEN, CDR2 SYDVKM. Trimming took 5 bases from V and 0 from J, leaving 17 bases between them. The CDR3 sequence is 16 residues long. In nucleotides, the CDR3 is TGTGCCAGCAGTCCCCTTGGGACCTCCTTCTCCTACGAGCAGTACTTC. This sequence encodes CASSPLGTSFSYEQYF.

The CDR3 loop is CASSGLAGGEQYF. The CDR3 nucleotides are TGTGCCAGCTCCGGACTAGCGGGAGGCGAGCAGTACTTC. The chain uses TRBV18 and TRBJ2-7; TRBD2 matches at 14 bases. With V trimmed by 6 bases and J by 6 bases, 1 base remained unmatched. The CDR3 is made up of 13 amino acids. Germline CDR1 is KGHSH and CDR2 is LQKENI.

This chain uses TRBV29-1 with TRBJ1-1; perhaps TRBD1 as D (6 bases). V was pared by 4 bases and J by 1 base, with 7 bases between. Germline CDR1 reads SQVTM; CDR2 reads ANQGSEA. This CDR3 comprises 12 residues. The DNA of the CDR3 is TGCAGCGTTGTACAGGGGAACACTGAAGCTTTCTTT. Its translation: CSVVQGNTEAFF.

The V gene is TRBV5-1, the J gene TRBJ2-4; D call uncertain. V was pared by 3 bases and J by 7 bases, with 20 bases between. CDR1 and CDR2 from the germline V gene are SGHRS and YFSETQ. This CDR3 has 16 amino acids. The CDR3 region is CASSSRRPGGSNIQYF. Written as DNA, the CDR3 is TGCGCCAGCAGCTCCCGCCGACCCGGTGGGTCCAACATTCAGTACTTC.

This rearrangement joins TRBV19 to TRBJ2-7; D possibly corresponds to TRBD1 (6 bases). This CDR3 is 13 amino acids long. Germline assignment: CDR1 LNHDA and CDR2 SQIVND (reference sequence). Between the trimmed V and J ends, which lost 1 base and 3 bases, there was a span of 7 bases. CDR3 amino acids: CASSIGDIYEQYF. The DNA for the CDR3 is TGTGCCAGTAGTATAGGGGACATCTACGAGCAGTACTTC. Supplemented by reference TRBV19 and TRBJ2-7, the full variable domain reads DGGITQSPKYLFRKEGQNVTLSCEQNLNHDAMYWYRQDPGQGLRLIYYSQIVNDFQKGDIAEGYSVSREKKESFPLTVTSAQKNPTAFYLCASSIGDIYEQYFGPGTRLTVT.

With regard to this clone: It is likely a read error, because the conserved phenylalanine at the end of the CDR3 is missing. No DNA is shown, since the ends of the CDR3 on it are uncertain; the CDR3 is the one TCRdb lists. V gene TRBV21-1 combines with J gene TRBJ2-7; the table's D call, TRBD1, has no DNA check behind it. TRBV21-1 is marked as a pseudogene. The CDR3 numbers 11 amino acids, ends counted. CDR3 amino acids: CASSKSRGKSI.

V is TRBV4-3 and J is TRBJ1-1; possibly TRBD1 for D (5 bases). CDR3 length: 16 residues. V was pared by 0 bases and J by 0 bases, with 11 bases between. Germline CDR1 is LGHNA and CDR2 is YSLEER. For the CDR3, the DNA is TGCGCCAGCAGCCAAGATCGGACAAGGCTGAACACTGAAGCTTTCTTT. Its protein is CASSQDRTRLNTEAFF.

This clone was seen once. V gene TRBV19 combines with J gene TRBJ1-1, with TRBD1 matching 7 bases. V lost 5 bases to trimming and J lost 4 bases; unmatched junction nucleotides: 10. This CDR3 spans 15 amino acids. Germline lookup yields CDR1 LNHDA and CDR2 SQIVND (reference sequence). CDR3 nucleotides: TGTGCCAGTAGTTTTACAGGGGTATTAAGCACTGAAGCTTTCTTT. Translation: CASSFTGVLSTEAFF.

The chain employs TRBV10-3 and TRBJ1-1; 7 bases are shared with TRBD1. Germline CDR1 is ENHRY and CDR2 is SYGVKD. The length of the CDR3 is 12 residues. J gave up 4 bases and V 10 bases, and 6 bases lay outside the gene matches. CDR3 in DNA: TGTGCCACAGGACAGGAGGTCACTGAAGCTTTCTTT. Its translation is CATGQEVTEAFF.